These 25 T cell receptor beta chains came from one sample sequenced in a study of human T cells and chemical hapten exposure. MiXCR was run by TCRdb on the RACE reads, yielding one entry per CDR3 protein. The profile covers nearly 95,000 distinct CDR3 sequences, with approximately 9.9% appearing a single time and under 2.5% taken by the ten largest. The time point is: patch test 2, 6 weeks after DPC sensitization. Treatment noted: therapeutic diphenylcyclopropenone sensitization with weekly scalp DPC. Source: whole blood, taken in connection with sensitization to the hapten diphenylcyclopropenone (DPC). These receptors were obtained from a man aged 35 to 55 with alopecia areata. Some clones in this sample may be carry-over from other donors' samples.

The chain joins TRBV10-3 to TRBJ1-1; 10 nucleotides line up with TRBD1. J gave up 6 bases and V 5 bases, and 6 bases lay outside the gene matches. The CDR3 sequence is 14 residues long. Germline loops: CDR1 ENHRY, CDR2 SYGVKD. DNA of the CDR3: TGTGCCATCAGTCCCGGGACAGGGGTGTCTGAAGCTTTCTTT. Translated: CAISPGTGVSEAFF.

The chain carries TRBV6-5 and TRBJ2-2, with D unclear. The CDR3 spans 13 residues. V was pared by 2 bases and J by 4 bases, with 5 bases between. Per the germline V gene, CDR1 is MNHEY and CDR2 is SVGAGI. CDR3 sequence reads: CASSYGGTGELFF. The CDR3 DNA reads TGTGCCAGCAGTTACGGCGGCACCGGGGAGCTGTTTTTT.

The rearrangement uses TRBV28 and TRBJ2-1; tentative D call: TRBD1 (5 bases). The germline V and J ends were trimmed by 7 bases and 10 bases, with 11 bases remaining between them. The CDR3 covers 11 residues. Germline values: CDR1 MDHEN, CDR2 SYDVKM. The CDR3 region is CASTGRTEQFF. In nucleotides, the CDR3 is TGTGCCAGCACCGGCCGGACAGAGCAGTTCTTC.

This clonotype occurred a few times. This chain joins TRBV28 and TRBJ2-7, with TRBD2 identical over 11 bases. The ends lost 5 bases at V and 3 bases at J; junction bases unmatched: 12. Germline V gene lookup returns CDR1 MDHEN and CDR2 SYDVKM. This CDR3 has 17 amino acids. In nucleotides, the CDR3 is TGTGCCAGCAGTCCGCCACCCGGGACTAGCGGTGGCTACGAGCAGTACTTC. Translated: CASSPPPGTSGGYEQYF.

This rearrangement joins TRBV7-3 to TRBJ2-1; 9 bases fit TRBD2. Germline V gives CDR1 SGHTA, CDR2 FQGTGA. V was clipped by 2 bases and J by 0 bases; unmatched bases: 5. CDR3 length equals 17 residues. The CDR3 DNA is TGTGCCAGCAGCTTATTTTCTAGCGGGGCCTCCTACAATGAGCAGTTCTTC. This codes for CASSLFSSGASYNEQFF. Looking up the rest from reference TRBV7-3 and TRBJ2-1 gives the full variable domain: GAGVSQTPSNKVTEKGKYVELRCDPISGHTALYWYRQSLGQGPEFLIYFQGTGAADDSGLPNDRFFAVRPEGSVSTLKIQRTERGDSAVYLCASSLFSSGASYNEQFFGPGTRLTVL.

The V and J genes are TRBV10-3 and TRBJ2-6, with 10 positions matching TRBD1. The J segment lost 4 bases and the V segment lost 4 bases, leaving 7 bases of the junction unmatched. CDR1 is ENHRY, CDR2 SYGVKD, per germline. The CDR3 consists of 17 residues. The CDR3 coding sequence is TGTGCCATCAGTGGGCCGGGACAGGGGACCGGGGCCAACGTCCTGACTTTC. Translating it yields CAISGPGQGTGANVLTF.

This clonotype was picked up many times. The genes are TRBV24-1 and TRBJ1-2, with 9 positions matching TRBD1. Per germline, CDR1 KGHDR and CDR2 SFDVKD. This CDR3 is 13 amino acids long. J gave up 7 bases and V 5 bases, and 4 bases lay outside the gene matches. The DNA of the CDR3 is TGTGCCACCAGTGTCCGGGACAGGGCTGGCTACACCTTC. Amino acid sequence: CATSVRDRAGYTF.

V is TRBV24-1 and J is TRBJ2-1, with 11 bases lining up with TRBD1. V was pared by 5 bases and J by 9 bases, with 11 bases of the junction left unmatched. This CDR3 contains 16 residues. Germline assignment: CDR1 KGHDR and CDR2 SFDVKD. In DNA, the CDR3 is TGTGCCACCAGTGGTGTACCGGGACAGGGGGATCGTGAGCAGTTCTTC. Translated: CATSGVPGQGDREQFF.

This clonotype was seen repeatedly, ten times or more. The V call is TRBV7-2, the J call TRBJ2-7; 12 positions agree with TRBD2. Germline V gives CDR1 SGHTA, CDR2 FQGNSA. CDR3 size: 15 residues. V lost 1 base and J lost 5; bases outside the gene matches: 3. The CDR3 sequence: CASSLGLAGVHEQYF. DNA for the CDR3: TGTGCCAGCAGCTTAGGACTAGCGGGAGTCCACGAGCAGTACTTC.

This clonotype turned up a few times. V gene TRBV7-2 combines with J gene TRBJ2-7; either TRBD1 or TRBD2 may fit D (5 bases each). CDR1 and CDR2 from the germline V gene are SGHTA and FQGNSA. V was clipped by 1 base and J by 5 bases, with 12 bases between them. The CDR3 has 14 residues. CDR3 in amino acids: CASSLVGLGDEQYV. The DNA for the CDR3 is TGTGCCAGCAGCTTAGTAGGGTTGGGGGACGAGCAGTACGTC.

This clonotype was recorded a few times. The V and J genes are TRBV6-5 and TRBJ2-7; 7 bases line up with TRBD1. The CDR3 contains 14 residues. Germline V gene lookup returns CDR1 MNHEY and CDR2 SVGAGI. V lost 2 bases and J lost 4; bases outside the gene matches: 5. As DNA, the CDR3 is TGTGCCAGCAGTTACGGAGCGACAGGGTACGAGCAGTACTTC. Its protein is CASSYGATGYEQYF.

The J gene is TRBJ2-2, the V gene TRBV3-1; the match to TRBD2 covers 10 bases. The CDR3 runs 17 residues. The germline V gene has CDR1 LGHDT and CDR2 YNNKEL (reference sequence). Trimming removed 2 bases from V and 4 bases from J; junction bases left unmatched: 7. The CDR3 here is CASSQRMGLATTGELFF. In DNA, the CDR3 is TGTGCCAGCAGCCAAAGAATGGGACTAGCGACCACCGGGGAGCTGTTTTTT. Based on the CDR3 plus reference TRBV3-1 and TRBJ2-2, the full variable domain is DTAVSQTPKYLVTQMGNDKSIKCEQNLGHDTMYWYKQDSKKFLKIMFSYNNKELIINETVPNRFSPKSPDKAHLNLHINSLELGDSAVYFCASSQRMGLATTGELFFGEGSRLTVL.

Here the CDR3 reads CASSYSILDRGTSGANVLTF. Here the CDR3 DNA reads TGTGCCAGCAGTTACTCGATATTGGACAGGGGGACCTCTGGGGCCAACGTCCTGACTTTC. The rearrangement links TRBV6-5 to TRBJ2-6, with TRBD1 matching 10 bases. The germline V gene encodes CDR1 MNHEY and CDR2 SVGAGI. J lost 0 bases, V lost 0 bases, and 8 bases had no gene match. The CDR3 has 20 residues.

The chain is built from TRBV24-1 and TRBJ2-3; D might be TRBD2 (6 bases). The CDR3 runs to 16 residues. With 4 bases removed from V and 0 bases from J, the gap between germline ends came to 13 bases. In germline, CDR1 is KGHDR, CDR2 SFDVKD. Here the CDR3 DNA reads TGTGCCACCAGTGAGGAGGGCCGAGGGAGCACAGATACGCAGTATTTT. Amino acids: CATSEEGRGSTDTQYF.

The chain combines TRBV19 with TRBJ2-4; the match to TRBD2 covers 8 bases. The CDR3 consists of 17 residues. Looked up from germline, CDR1 is LNHDA and CDR2 is SQIVND (reference sequence). V lost 5 bases, J lost 4 bases, and 13 bases stayed unmatched. The CDR3 reads CASSYPGASGLKNIQYF. Here the CDR3 DNA reads TGTGCCAGTAGTTACCCTGGAGCTAGCGGGTTGAAAAACATTCAGTACTTC.

This chain connects TRBV5-6 to TRBJ1-1; TRBD1 is a possible D gene (6 bases). The CDR3 runs 16 residues. Germline CDR1 is SGHDT and CDR2 is YYEEEE. V lost 5 bases, J lost 1 base, and 18 bases lay in between. CDR3 in DNA: TGTGCCAGCAGTTTGCCCCTACAGGGACGGAACACTGAAGCTTTCTTT. This codes for CASSLPLQGRNTEAFF.

This clonotype came up many times. This sequence joins TRBV24-1 and TRBJ2-3; 9 nucleotides line up with TRBD2. CDR1 and CDR2 (germline): KGHDR, SFDVKD. The CDR3 runs 17 residues. V shed 3 bases, J shed 2 bases, and the junction held 8 bases outside the gene matches. The CDR3 reads CATSDRLAEKPTDTQYF. CDR3 sequence (DNA): TGTGCCACCAGTGATCGACTAGCGGAGAAACCCACAGATACGCAGTATTTT.

This clonotype showed up just a few times. V usage is TRBV10-3 and J usage is TRBJ2-7, with 8 bases lining up with TRBD2. The CDR3 runs 15 residues. Germline assignment: CDR1 ENHRY and CDR2 SYGVKD. The J segment lost 5 bases and the V segment lost 2 bases, leaving 8 bases of the junction unmatched. The CDR3 bases are TGTGCCATCAGTGAGGCCGGGACTAGTGCCCACGAGCAGTACTTC. It yields the protein CAISEAGTSAHEQYF.

The chain has TRBV6-1 and TRBJ2-5; TRBD2 matches at 10 bases. Germline V gene sequence: CDR1 MNHNS, CDR2 SASEGT. With V trimmed by 7 bases and J by 7 bases, 9 bases remained unmatched. This CDR3 comprises 14 residues. The CDR3 nucleotides are TGTGCCAGCAACGTACTAGCGGGGCAGGCGACCCAGTACTTC. It translates to CASNVLAGQATQYF.

The chain's CDR3 is CASSLAGGSYADTQYF. The CDR3, as DNA: TGTGCCAGCAGCTTAGCCGGCGGGAGTTATGCAGATACGCAGTATTTT. The V and J genes are TRBV7-2 and TRBJ2-3; 7 nucleotides agree with TRBD2. From germline, CDR1 is SGHTA and CDR2 FQGNSA. Trimming at V came to 0 bases and at J to 4 bases, leaving 7 bases not matched to a gene. This CDR3 is built from 16 residues.

This clonotype was recorded many times. The rearrangement joins TRBV18 to TRBJ1-4; D is unresolved. The CDR3 contains 14 residues. V lost 3 bases and J 3 bases, leaving 8 bases between the germline ends. CDR1 and CDR2 from the germline V gene are KGHSH and LQKENI. The CDR3, as DNA: TGTGCCAGCTCACCGGGGTCGGCTAATGAAAAACTGTTTTTT. This sequence encodes CASSPGSANEKLFF.

J is TRBJ1-1 and V is TRBV4-3, with TRBD1 matching over 7 bases. The CDR3 length is 17 residues. With V trimmed by 0 bases and J by 3 bases, 10 bases remained unmatched. The germline CDR1 and CDR2 sequences are LGHNA and YSLEER. Written as DNA, the CDR3 is TGCGCCAGCAGCCAAGATCTATGGGCAGGGGGGGACACTGAAGCTTTCTTT. Encoded protein: CASSQDLWAGGDTEAFF.

This clonotype was seen a handful of times. The chain is built from TRBV7-6 and TRBJ2-3; 13 nucleotides align to TRBD2. The CDR3 covers 17 residues. The V gene end was trimmed by 2 bases and the J gene end by 6 bases; junction bases not matched to a gene: 8. The V gene's germline CDR1 is SGHVS and CDR2 FNYEAQ. The CDR3 region has the DNA TGTGCCAGCAGCTTACGAACTAGCGGGAGGGCCTTGGATACGCAGTATTTT. Amino acid sequence: CASSLRTSGRALDTQYF.

The sample holds a few counts of this clonotype. The rearrangement links TRBV30 to TRBJ1-5, with D tentatively TRBD1 (6 bases). The length of the CDR3 is 13 residues. CDR1 is GTSNPN and CDR2 is SVGIG in the germline V gene (reference sequence). Trimming took off 4 bases at V and 2 bases at J, with 9 bases between the two ends. This CDR3 is CAWNRQGNQPQHF. The CDR3 DNA is TGTGCCTGGAATAGACAGGGCAATCAGCCCCAGCATTTT.

This clonotype was seen many times. V gene TRBV5-1 combines with J gene TRBJ1-2; D is ambiguous. The CDR3 spans 11 residues. Deletions cut 7 bases from V and 7 bases from J, with 11 bases between. Germline assignment: CDR1 SGHRS and CDR2 YFSETQ. CDR3 DNA: TGCGCCAGCCGTACGTCAGGTGGCTACACCTTC. This codes for CASRTSGGYTF.